A selection of T cell receptor beta chains follows, all from one sample in a study of regulatory T cells in long-lasting Graves disease. Using its own MiXCR run on the multiplex PCR reads, TCRdb lists one record per CDR3 protein. The table records around 400,000 distinct CDR3 sequences, approximately 12% of them present only once. This sample was shared with a second study, whose subject was T cells in Graves' hyperthyroidism and ophthalmopathy.

The sequencing here drew on peripheral blood mononuclear cells (PBMCs), taken at new diagnosis, from a patient treated with antithyroid drugs. These receptor sequences come from a woman younger than 30 with Graves disease. The CDR3 runs from the conserved cysteine through the conserved F or W. D genes are given only for firm matches. The size entry is marked missing in some rows and otherwise reads once, few, many or a size class.

d_call clone_size j_call v_call cdr3_aa cdr3_nt
NA NA TRBJ1-5 TRBV7-8 CASSATRDANQPQHF TGTGCCAGCAGCGCCACACGGGACGCTAATCAGCCCCAGCATTTT
NA many TRBJ2-1 TRBV27 CASSLFTGSSYNEQFF TGTGCCAGCAGTTTATTTACTGGTAGCTCCTACAATGAGCAGTTCTTC
NA many TRBJ1-1 TRBV19 CATSYQGSTEAFF TGTGCCACCTCATACCAGGGGAGCACTGAAGCTTTCTTT
TRBD1 few TRBJ1-2 TRBV7-2 CASSLASSGQGYGYTF TGTGCCAGCAGCTTAGCTTCATCTGGACAGGGCTATGGCTACACCTTC
NA many TRBJ2-7 TRBV7-9 CASSLGGPWSYEQYF TGTGCCAGCAGTCTAGGAGGTCCCTGGTCCTACGAGCAGTACTTC
TRBD2 few TRBJ2-2 TRBV12-5 CASGFERGAVDGELFF TGTGCTAGTGGTTTCGAGCGGGGGGCCGTGGACGGGGAGCTGTTTTTT
TRBD2 NA TRBJ2-1 TRBV7-2 CASSLVGLAGYNEQFF TGTGCCAGCAGCTTAGTAGGGCTAGCGGGGTACAATGAGCAGTTCTTC
NA many TRBJ1-6 TRBV6-1 CAASVGGATNSPLHF TGTGCCGCATCGGTAGGGGGGGCCACAAATTCACCCCTCCACTTT
NA many TRBJ2-7 TRBV20-1 CSARRLPEEQYF TGCAGTGCTAGGAGGCTACCGGAGGAGCAGTACTTC
NA many TRBJ2-1 TRBV7-3 CASSLNRGLLNEQFF TGTGCCAGCAGCTTAAACCGGGGGCTCTTAAATGAGCAGTTCTTC
NA many TRBJ1-6 TRBV6-1 CASRQYLRYNSPLHF TGTGCCAGCCGACAGTACCTTCGGTATAATTCACCCCTCCACTTT
TRBD2 few TRBJ2-1 TRBV15 CATSDERGADEQFF TGTGCCACCAGCGACGAGCGGGGGGCCGATGAGCAGTTCTTC
TRBD2 many TRBJ2-3 TRBV7-9 CASSPRTLAGRDTQYF TGTGCCAGCAGCCCCCGTACCCTAGCGGGACGGGATACGCAGTATTTT
TRBD1 many TRBJ2-7 TRBV7-8 CASSRGPGTGGYEQYF TGTGCCAGCAGCCGCGGCCCCGGGACAGGGGGCTACGAGCAGTACTTC
NA many TRBJ2-3 TRBV7-9 CASSLMRTDTQYF TGTGCCAGCAGCTTAATGCGCACAGATACGCAGTATTTT
NA NA TRBJ1-2 TRBV9 CASSVASYGYTF TGTGCCAGCAGCGTGGCAAGCTATGGCTACACCTTC
NA many TRBJ1-6 TRBV6-9 CASSYLTAGNSPLHF TGTGCCAGCAGTTACCTTACGGCAGGCAATTCACCCCTCCACTTT
TRBD1 many TRBJ2-7 TRBV18 CASSPPRQGANEQYF TGTGCCAGCTCTCCTCCGCGACAGGGGGCCAACGAGCAGTACTTC
NA many TRBJ2-3 TRBV6-2/TRBV6-3 CASSYEERDTQERWDTQYF TGTGCCAGCAGTTACGAGGAGAGGGACACCCAAGAAAGATGGGATACGCAGTATTTT
TRBD2 many TRBJ2-1 TRBV7-2 CASSLIAGGSGDNEQFF TGTGCCAGCAGCTTAATAGCGGGAGGAAGCGGGGACAATGAGCAGTTCTTC
NA few TRBJ1-1 TRBV19 CASSISGDEAFF TGTGCCAGTAGTATCTCAGGGGATGAAGCTTTCTTT
NA many TRBJ2-7 TRBV30 CAWSVQFYEQYF TGTGCCTGGAGTGTACAATTCTACGAGCAGTACTTC
TRBD2 many TRBJ2-1 TRBV7-9 CASSSVSGTSGSSYNEQFF TGTGCCAGCAGCTCAGTCTCCGGGACTAGCGGGAGCTCCTACAATGAGCAGTTCTTC
TRBD1 many TRBJ1-2 TRBV6-1 CASKRGTGTTNYGYTF TGTGCCAGCAAAAGGGGGACAGGAACAACTAACTATGGCTACACCTTC
TRBD1 many TRBJ2-3 TRBV7-2 CASLPRGQGADTQYF TGTGCCAGCCTCCCCCGGGGACAGGGGGCAGATACGCAGTATTTT
NA many TRBJ2-1 TRBV30 CAWSQAGRLNELPRDEQFF TGTGCCTGGAGTCAGGCAGGGAGACTGAATGAACTACCAAGGGATGAGCAGTTCTTC
TRBD1 many TRBJ1-1 TRBV20-1 CSARRDSGNTEAFF TGCAGTGCTAGGAGGGACAGCGGGAACACTGAAGCTTTCTTT
NA few TRBJ2-2 TRBV25-1 CASQPAIHGSGELFF TGTGCCTCCCAACCAGCCATTCATGGGTCCGGGGAGCTGTTTTTT
NA many TRBJ1-1 TRBV6-1 CASGWTEAFF TGTGCCAGCGGATGGACTGAAGCTTTCTTT
TRBD1 many TRBJ1-2 TRBV2 CASSGQGSGYGYTF TGTGCCAGCAGTGGACAGGGATCCGGCTATGGCTACACCTTC
NA few TRBJ2-1 TRBV12-3/TRBV12-4 CASSLMSSYNEQFF TGTGCCAGCAGTTTAATGAGCTCCTACAATGAGCAGTTCTTC
NA many TRBJ1-5 TRBV19 CASSIGTSPGQPQHF TGTGCCAGTAGTATCGGGACAAGTCCCGGTCAGCCCCAGCATTTT
NA NA TRBJ1-5 TRBV7-2 CASSSDAQPQHF TGTGCCAGCAGCTCGGACGCTCAGCCCCAGCATTTT
NA many TRBJ2-1 TRBV2 CASLLTSNEQFF TGTGCCAGCTTACTGACTAGCAATGAGCAGTTCTTC
TRBD1 many TRBJ1-1 TRBV7-9 CASSWGQGIDTEAFF TGTGCCAGCAGCTGGGGACAGGGGATAGACACTGAAGCTTTCTTT
NA many TRBJ2-1 TRBV12-3/TRBV12-4 CASSSRLNLDNEQFF TGTGCCAGCAGTTCCCGATTAAACCTCGACAATGAGCAGTTCTTC
NA many TRBJ1-1 TRBV11-2 CASSTSRNTEAFF TGTGCCAGCAGCACCTCCCGGAACACTGAAGCTTTCTTT
NA many TRBJ1-5 TRBV7-2 CASSSLGGRGQPQHF TGTGCCAGCAGCTCCCTTGGGGGACGGGGGCAGCCCCAGCATTTT
NA NA TRBJ2-5 TRBV9 CASSETGINRETQYF TGTGCCAGCAGCGAGACGGGGATTAATCGGGAGACCCAGTACTTC
TRBD1 many TRBJ1-5 TRBV20-1 CSAGGGGTGGGGNQPQHF TGCAGTGCTGGGGGGGGCGGGACAGGCGGAGGGGGCAATCAGCCCCAGCATTTT
NA many TRBJ2-5 TRBV6-5 CASSLLSSQETQYF TGTGCCAGCAGTTTACTCAGCTCCCAAGAGACCCAGTACTTC
TRBD1 few TRBJ2-1 TRBV12-3/TRBV12-4 CASSFSTGQGYNEQFF TGTGCCAGCAGTTTTTCAACGGGACAGGGCTACAATGAGCAGTTCTTC
NA NA TRBJ1-5 TRBV12-3/TRBV12-4 CASRYSSNQPQHF TGTGCCAGCAGGTATTCTAGCAATCAGCCCCAGCATTTT
NA many TRBJ1-2 TRBV12-3/TRBV12-4 CASSYSHSYGYTF TGTGCCAGCAGTTACAGCCACAGCTATGGCTACACCTTC
NA many TRBJ2-6 TRBV12-3/TRBV12-4 CASSQQGTGANVLTF TGTGCCAGCAGTCAACAGGGTACTGGGGCCAACGTCCTGACTTTC
NA many TRBJ2-5 TRBV12-3/TRBV12-4 CASSSNPLEAGQETQYF TGTGCCAGCAGTTCAAACCCCCTAGAGGCAGGGCAAGAGACCCAGTACTTC
TRBD1 few TRBJ1-2 TRBV27 CASSSDRGRRNGYTF TGTGCCAGCAGTTCCGACAGGGGGCGCAGGAATGGCTACACCTTC
TRBD2 many TRBJ2-2 TRBV7-9 CASSALAGEGGELFF TGTGCCAGCAGCGCCCTAGCGGGAGAGGGCGGGGAGCTGTTTTTT
NA many TRBJ1-4 TRBV11-2 CASSLSNGGPEEKLFF TGTGCCAGCAGCTTGAGTAACGGGGGGCCAGAGGAAAAACTGTTTTTT
NA many TRBJ1-5 TRBV6-1 CASSERQASNQPQHF TGTGCCAGCAGTGAAAGGCAGGCGAGCAATCAGCCCCAGCATTTT
TRBD2 few TRBJ2-1 TRBV11-2 CASSLRWGLAGGNEQFF TGTGCCAGCAGCTTACGATGGGGACTAGCGGGAGGGAATGAGCAGTTCTTC
NA many TRBJ1-1 TRBV6-2/TRBV6-3 CASRVHSHTEAFF TGTGCCAGCAGGGTCCACAGTCACACTGAAGCTTTCTTT
NA many TRBJ2-7 TRBV29-1 CSALAESSYEQYF TGCAGCGCCTTAGCGGAAAGCTCCTACGAGCAGTACTTC
TRBD2 many TRBJ2-1 TRBV27 CASSHGGARNEQFF TGTGCCAGCAGTCACGGGGGGGCCCGGAATGAGCAGTTCTTC
TRBD1 many TRBJ2-1 TRBV20-1 CSARDRDRPYNEQFF TGCAGTGCCAGGGATAGGGACAGACCCTACAATGAGCAGTTCTTC